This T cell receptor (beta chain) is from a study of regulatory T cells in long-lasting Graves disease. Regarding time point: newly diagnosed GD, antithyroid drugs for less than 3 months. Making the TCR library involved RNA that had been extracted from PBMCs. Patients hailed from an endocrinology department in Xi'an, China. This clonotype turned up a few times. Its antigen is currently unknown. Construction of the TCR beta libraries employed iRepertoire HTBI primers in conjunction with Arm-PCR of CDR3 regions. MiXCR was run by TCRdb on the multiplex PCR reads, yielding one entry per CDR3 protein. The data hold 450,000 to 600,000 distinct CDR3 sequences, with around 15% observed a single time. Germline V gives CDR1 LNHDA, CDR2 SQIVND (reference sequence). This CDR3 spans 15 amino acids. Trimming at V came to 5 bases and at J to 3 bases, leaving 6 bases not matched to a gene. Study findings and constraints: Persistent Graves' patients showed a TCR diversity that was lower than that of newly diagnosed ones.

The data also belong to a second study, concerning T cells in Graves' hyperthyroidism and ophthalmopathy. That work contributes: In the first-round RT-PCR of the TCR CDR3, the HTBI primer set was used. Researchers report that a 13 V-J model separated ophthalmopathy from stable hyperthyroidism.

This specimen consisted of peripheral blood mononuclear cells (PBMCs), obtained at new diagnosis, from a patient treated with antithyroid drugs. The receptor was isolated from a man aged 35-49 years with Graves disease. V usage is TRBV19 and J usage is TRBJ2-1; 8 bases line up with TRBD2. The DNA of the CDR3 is TGTGCCAGTAGTTCTACGGGACTAGACTACAATGAGCAGTTCTTC. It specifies CASSSTGLDYNEQFF.